Listed below are T cell receptor beta chains from one sample, sequenced in a study of blood T cell repertoires in COVID-19. This table comes from immunoSEQ multiplex PCR, and its TCRdb copy is limited to in-frame clones, with some not included. Of around 370,000 clones detected, 85% to 90% appear once; the ten largest clones hold 1.2%. The sequencing sample was made of PBMCs or T cells enriched from blood (not recorded which). The receptors originated from a woman in her late teens or twenties who had recovered from COVID-19. The CDR3 runs from the conserved cysteine through the conserved F or W. Fields, in order: J gene, CDR3 length, V gene, CDR3 protein.

TRBJ1-5 | 15 | TRBV6-5 | CASSVVGGSNQPQHF
TRBJ2-5 | 16 | TRBV6-1 | CASSGVSGGLPGTQYF
TRBJ1-2 | 16 | TRBV5-1 | CASSLGLRLGTYGYTF
TRBJ2-2 | 16 | TRBV4-3 | CASSQVIGVGTGELFF
TRBJ2-1 | 16 | TRBV7-9 | CASSDVSGAHYNEQFF
TRBJ2-7 | 14 | TRBV5-8 | CASSLNRARGEQYF
TRBJ2-2 | 16 | TRBV4-1 | CASSQDGGGWTGELFF
TRBJ1-2 | 15 | TRBV3-1/TRBV3-2 | CASSPLRGMRSGYTF
TRBJ1-1 | 12 | TRBV5-6 | CASSWDRGRRFF
TRBJ1-2 | 13 | TRBV12-3/TRBV12-4 | CASSYRVGYGYTF
TRBJ1-2 | 14 | TRBV7-9 | CASSWDSVSYGYTF
TRBJ2-7 | 16 | TRBV28 | CASRTPGQGAFYEQYF
TRBJ2-4 | 17 | TRBV11-3 | CASSLGQGAWAKNIQYF
TRBJ1-6 | 16 | TRBV15 | CATSRGYREHGSPLHF
TRBJ1-1 | 16 | TRBV9 | CASSVGVRDWETEAFF